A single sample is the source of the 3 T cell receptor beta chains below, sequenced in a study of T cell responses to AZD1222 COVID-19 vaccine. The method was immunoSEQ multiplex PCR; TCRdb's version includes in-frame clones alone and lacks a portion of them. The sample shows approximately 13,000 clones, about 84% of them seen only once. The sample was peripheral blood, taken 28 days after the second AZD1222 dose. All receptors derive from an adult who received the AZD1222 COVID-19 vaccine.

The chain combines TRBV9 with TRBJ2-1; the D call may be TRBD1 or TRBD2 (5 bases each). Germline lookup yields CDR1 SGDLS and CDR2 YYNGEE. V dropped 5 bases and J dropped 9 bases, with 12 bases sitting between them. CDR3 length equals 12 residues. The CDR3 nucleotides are TGTGCCAGCAGTATGGGGGTAGGTGAGCAGTTCTTC. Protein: CASSMGVGEQFF. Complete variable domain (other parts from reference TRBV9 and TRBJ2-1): DSGVTQTPKHLITATGQRVTLRCSPRSGDLSVYWYQQSLDQGLQFLIQYYNGEERAKGNILERFSAQQFPDLHSELNLSSLELGDSALYFCASSMGVGEQFFGPGTRLTVL.

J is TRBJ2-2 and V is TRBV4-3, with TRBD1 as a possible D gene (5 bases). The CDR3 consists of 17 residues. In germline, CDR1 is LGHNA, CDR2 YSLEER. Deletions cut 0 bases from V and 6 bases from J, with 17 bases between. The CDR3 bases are TGCGCCAGCAGCCAAGAGAGGCCCGACAGTGGCGCCGGGGAGCTGTTTTTT. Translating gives CASSQERPDSGAGELFF.

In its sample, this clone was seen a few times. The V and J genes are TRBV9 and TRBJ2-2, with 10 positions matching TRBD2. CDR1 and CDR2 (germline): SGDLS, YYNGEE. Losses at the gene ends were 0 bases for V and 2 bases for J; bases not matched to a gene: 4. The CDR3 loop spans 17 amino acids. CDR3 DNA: TGTGCCAGCAGCGTAGCTAGCGGGAGCGATAACACCGGGGAGCTGTTTTTT. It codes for CASSVASGSDNTGELFF.